This T cell receptor beta chain derives from a study of OX40 agonist ivuxolimab in advanced cancers. Study-level information: Three patients, one with hepatocellular carcinoma and two with cutaneous melanoma, responded partially.

Trimming cost V 5 bases and J 5 bases; bases outside gene matches: 10. The CDR3 totals 15 residues. CDR1 and CDR2 (germline): SGHTA, FQGTGA. Sequenced by immunoSEQ multiplex PCR; TCRdb stores in-frame clones only, minus some. The sample includes around 31,000 clones, more than 90% of them seen just once. Sequencing was performed on CD4+ or CD8+ T cells sorted from blood, taken in a trial of the OX40 agonist ivuxolimab. The receptor was isolated from an adult with an advanced solid tumor such as melanoma, head and neck, liver or kidney cancer. The rearrangement links TRBV7-3 to TRBJ2-7, with 9 bases lining up with TRBD1. The CDR3 DNA reads as TGTGCCAGCAGCCGTCCCGGGACAGGGTTGGACGAGCAGTACTTC. This encodes CASSRPGTGLDEQYF.